Below are 28 T cell receptor beta chains sequenced from a single sample in a study of Ad26.COV2.S vaccination and SARS-CoV-2 variants. TCRdb keeps only in-frame clones here, not all; method: immunoSEQ multiplex PCR. This sample carries hundreds of thousands of clones, around 90% of them seen once, and the ten largest clones take nearly 1.5%. Noted treatment: roughly 20 received Ad26.COV2.S at low or high dose, single or two shots; 5 received placebo; per-sample allocation not given. The samples were gathered on day 63 after the first injection of vaccine or placebo. The sample in question was peripheral blood, obtained in a trial of Ad26.COV2.S vaccine versus placebo. Receptor source: a person between 18 and 59 years old who received the Ad26.COV2.S COVID-19 vaccine or a placebo.

This clone was recorded once. The chain is built from TRBV18 and TRBJ1-3; 11 nucleotides align to TRBD1. The CDR3 covers 15 residues. The germline V gene has CDR1 KGHSH and CDR2 LQKENI. Trimming at V came to 3 bases and at J to 6 bases, leaving 4 bases not matched to a gene. CDR3 nucleotide sequence: TGTGCCAGCTCACCTCGGACAGGGGGCGAAAACACCATATATTTT. It yields the protein CASSPRTGGENTIYF.

CDR3 sequence: CASSLFTLWGQGEYEQYF. DNA of the CDR3: TGTGCCAGCAGCTTGTTCACGCTTTGGGGACAGGGAGAGTACGAGCAGTACTTC. The V gene is TRBV5-6, the J gene TRBJ2-7; TRBD1 agrees at 9 bases. Looked up from germline, CDR1 is SGHDT and CDR2 is YYEEEE. J gave up 4 bases and V 1 base, and 15 bases lay outside the gene matches. CDR3 size: 18 residues.

This clone was observed once. V usage is TRBV10-1 and J usage is TRBJ2-6; no reliable D call. V was pared by 3 bases and J by 0 bases, with 12 bases between. CDR1 and CDR2 (germline): WNHNN, SYGVQD (reference sequence). This CDR3 region has 17 residues. DNA for the CDR3: TGCGCCAGCAGTGATACCCAATCCCACTCTGGGGCCAACGTCCTGACTTTC. Translating it yields CASSDTQSHSGANVLTF.

This chain links TRBV29-1 with TRBJ1-2; TRBD1 matches 7 bases. Germline trimming cut 6 bases from V and 2 bases from J; bases unmatched to any gene: 9. The CDR3 covers 14 residues. Looked up from germline, CDR1 is SQVTM and CDR2 is ANQGSEA. Here the CDR3 DNA reads TGCAGCGTCTTGCCGGACAGGAGGAACTATGGCTACACCTTC. Translated, it gives CSVLPDRRNYGYTF.

Only one count was recorded for this clone. CDR3 nucleotides: TGTGCCACCAGCAAAAGTTCGGTTTACAATGAGCAGTTCTTC. It yields the protein CATSKSSVYNEQFF. The V and J genes are TRBV15 and TRBJ2-1; D call uncertain. Trimming pared 4 bases from V and 4 bases from J, leaving 11 bases between. Germline V gene data show CDR1 as LNHNV and CDR2 as YYDKDF (reference sequence). The CDR3 runs 14 residues.

The chain recombines TRBV6-5 with TRBJ1-1; 7 positions agree with TRBD1. Per germline, CDR1 MNHEY and CDR2 SVGAGI. Unmatched junction bases numbered 11, after V lost 10 bases and J lost 0 bases. This CDR3 comprises 15 residues. Here the CDR3 reads CATRPRQGLNTEAFF. The CDR3 DNA is TGTGCCACCCGACCTCGACAGGGTTTGAACACTGAAGCTTTCTTT.

The genes are TRBV12-5 and TRBJ2-1, with D perhaps matching TRBD1 or TRBD2 (6 bases each). The length of the CDR3 is 21 residues. Looked up from germline, CDR1 is LGHNT and CDR2 is FRNRAP. V lost 0 bases and J 3 bases, leaving 27 bases between the germline ends. CDR3 sequence (DNA): TGTGCTAGTGGTTTGGTAGGGGGAACGAGCGGGCCCCGTTTGATCTACAATGAGCAGTTCTTC. This encodes CASGLVGGTSGPRLIYNEQFF.

This chain links TRBV20-1 with TRBJ2-7; D is ambiguous. The V gene lost 3 bases and the J gene lost 1 base, with 13 bases spanning the gap. The CDR3 covers 14 residues. Germline assignment: CDR1 DFQATT and CDR2 SNEGSKA (reference sequence). CDR3 protein: CSASGERRSYEQYF. The CDR3 region has the DNA TGCAGTGCTAGTGGTGAGAGAAGATCCTACGAGCAGTACTTC.

As for this clone: Mismatch with germline at one junction end may stem from a read error. The V call is TRBV10-1, the J call TRBJ1-1; D is unresolved. Germline V CDR1 and CDR2: WNHNN, SYGVQD (reference sequence). The CDR3 is 14 residues long. The CDR3 sequence: CANSESSATLIAFF. CDR3 DNA sequence: TGCGCCAACAGTGAGTCGTCAGCCACACTGATTGCTTTCTTT.

The CDR3 DNA is TGTGCCAGCAGCACTTACCGGGACCCGCAGAACTATGGCTACACCTTC. Residues: CASSTYRDPQNYGYTF. This chain joins TRBV5-8 and TRBJ1-2, with D possibly matching TRBD1 (5 bases). Germline values: CDR1 SGHTS, CDR2 YDEGEE. Deletions cut 4 bases from V and 2 bases from J, with 18 bases between. This CDR3 region has 16 residues.

The chain combines TRBV15 with TRBJ2-7, with no clear D. The germline V gene encodes CDR1 LNHNV and CDR2 YYDKDF (reference sequence). Trimming removed 0 bases from V and 2 bases from J, with 11 bases in between. This CDR3 is 15 amino acids long. The CDR3 loop reads CATSRDRGEPYEQYF. The CDR3 nucleotides read TGTGCCACCAGCAGAGATCGTGGGGAACCCTACGAGCAGTACTTC.

The chain has TRBV11-2 and TRBJ2-1; D possibly corresponds to TRBD1 (5 bases). The V end lost 5 bases, the J end lost 3 bases, and 11 bases lay between the germline ends. CDR3 length: 14 amino acids. CDR1 and CDR2 from the germline V gene are SGHAT and FQNNGV. The DNA for the CDR3 is TGTGCCAGCAGCATGCAGGGTATCTACAATGAGCAGTTCTTC. It yields the protein CASSMQGIYNEQFF. The full variable domain, completed using reference TRBV11-2 and TRBJ2-1, is EAGVAQSPRYKIIEKRQSVAFWCNPISGHATLYWYQQILGQGPKLLIQFQNNGVVDDSQLPKDRFSAERLKGVDSTLKIQPAKLEDSAVYLCASSMQGIYNEQFFGPGTRLTVL.

The rearrangement links TRBV19 to TRBJ1-6; D may be TRBD1 (5 bases). Trimming left V 1 base short and J 9 bases short, with 10 bases between. Germline CDR1 is LNHDA and CDR2 is SQIVND (reference sequence). This CDR3 has 14 residues. The chain's CDR3 is CASSIGRGGSPLHF. CDR3 sequence (DNA): TGTGCCAGTAGTATAGGCCGGGGCGGTTCACCCCTCCACTTT.

This clone was picked up a small number of times. The chain links TRBV5-1 to TRBJ2-7, with TRBD2 matching 8 bases. Trimming cost V 4 bases and J 3 bases; bases outside gene matches: 9. The CDR3 has 15 residues. The germline CDR1 and CDR2 sequences are SGHRS and YFSETQ. The CDR3 nucleotides are TGCGCCAGCAGCCAGATAGCGGGACCGAACTACGAGCAGTACTTC. This gives the protein CASSQIAGPNYEQYF.

The chain combines TRBV3-1 (or the pseudogene TRBV3-2) with TRBJ1-1, with D possibly being TRBD1 (6 bases). This CDR3 comprises 15 residues. V lost 5 bases and J 0 bases, leaving 13 bases between the germline ends. From germline, CDR1 is LGHDT and CDR2 YNNKEL (reference sequence). CDR3 bases: TGTGCCAGCAGCACAAGGACAGCAATGAACACTGAAGCTTTCTTT. This codes for CASSTRTAMNTEAFF.

The chain is built from TRBV4-3 and TRBJ1-4, with a possible D match to TRBD1 (6 bases). The CDR3 is made up of 15 amino acids. V was trimmed by 4 bases and J by 2 bases, leaving 11 bases between them. CDR1 and CDR2 (germline): LGHNA, YSLEER. CDR3 loop: CASSPTTGTNEKLFF. For the CDR3, the DNA is TGCGCCAGCAGCCCGACGACAGGTACTAATGAAAAACTGTTTTTT.

The chain carries TRBV6-1 and TRBJ1-2; perhaps TRBD1 as D (5 bases). The V and J ends lost 7 bases and 8 bases respectively, with 17 bases between them. This CDR3 has 13 amino acids. The germline V gene encodes CDR1 MNHNS and CDR2 SASEGT. The CDR3 spells CASTNRRGGGYTF. Here the CDR3 DNA reads TGTGCCAGCACCAACAGGCGGGGCGGGGGCTACACCTTC.

The rearrangement joins TRBV9 to TRBJ2-2; a possible D gene is TRBD1 (6 bases). Between the trimmed V and J ends, which lost 2 bases and 4 bases, there was a span of 9 bases. Germline CDR1 reads SGDLS; CDR2 reads YYNGEE. This CDR3 has 14 residues. CDR3 sequence (DNA): TGTGCCAGCAGCGTTTGGACAGTCACCGGGGAGCTGTTTTTT. The encoded protein is CASSVWTVTGELFF.

The genes are TRBV5-4 and TRBJ2-2, with TRBD1 as a possible D gene (6 bases). The germline V gene encodes CDR1 SGHNT and CDR2 YYREEE (reference sequence). V dropped 4 bases and J dropped 8 bases, with 15 bases sitting between them. CDR3 length equals 14 residues. The CDR3 sequence: CASSKQQGTGELFF. In DNA form, the CDR3 reads TGTGCCAGCAGCAAACAACAGGGTACTGGGGAGCTGTTTTTT.

This sequence joins TRBV25-1 and TRBJ1-5, with 9 bases identical to TRBD1. Germline V lookup: CDR1 MGHDK, CDR2 SYGVNS. V lost 2 bases and J lost 9; bases outside the gene matches: 5. The length of the CDR3 is 14 residues. The CDR3 spells CASSEPGQGWPQHF. The CDR3 nucleotides are TGTGCCAGCAGTGAACCGGGACAGGGATGGCCCCAGCATTTT.

The chain uses TRBV19 and TRBJ1-4, with D hard to call. CDR1 LNHDA and CDR2 SQIVND come from the germline V gene (reference sequence). The V gene lost 5 bases and the J gene lost 0 bases, with 7 bases spanning the gap. The CDR3 consists of 14 residues. CDR3 amino acids: CASSFTATNEKLFF. DNA for the CDR3: TGTGCCAGTAGTTTCACCGCAACTAATGAAAAACTGTTTTTT.

The chain recombines TRBV13 with TRBJ1-2; a weak D match, TRBD1 (5 bases). V lost 0 bases and J 7 bases, leaving 12 bases between the germline ends. Looked up from germline, CDR1 is PRHDT and CDR2 is FYEKMQ (reference sequence). The CDR3 loop spans 14 amino acids. DNA of the CDR3: TGTGCCAGCAGCTTAGGAGGCAGGGTTGGTGGCTACACCTTC. This encodes CASSLGGRVGGYTF.

The chain combines TRBV19 with TRBJ2-1; 11 nucleotides line up with TRBD2. Germline V gene lookup returns CDR1 LNHDA and CDR2 SQIVND (reference sequence). CDR3 size: 14 residues. Losses at the gene ends were 6 bases for V and 4 bases for J; bases not matched to a gene: 2. In DNA, the CDR3 is TGTGCCAGTAGGAGGACTAGCGGGTACAATGAGCAGTTCTTC. This sequence encodes CASRRTSGYNEQFF.

The table lists this clone with a few counts. The V gene is TRBV19, the J gene TRBJ1-1; D gene ambiguous. V was clipped by 4 bases and J by 1 base, with 10 bases between them. The CDR3 runs 14 residues. Germline-derived CDR1 and CDR2 are LNHDA and SQIVND (reference sequence). The CDR3 here is CASSSPQTNTEAFF. The DNA of the CDR3 is TGTGCCAGTAGTAGCCCCCAAACGAACACTGAAGCTTTCTTT.

V gene TRBV11-2 combines with J gene TRBJ2-1; D is perhaps TRBD1 or TRBD2 (6 bases each). Germline V gene sequence: CDR1 SGHAT, CDR2 FQNNGV. The V end lost 1 base, the J end lost 8 bases, and 15 bases lay between the germline ends. CDR3 size: 15 residues. The CDR3 DNA follows: TGTGCCAGCAGCTTAGGAGGGGGACTGCGGGATGAGCAGTTCTTC. Amino acid sequence: CASSLGGGLRDEQFF.

This rearrangement joins TRBV3-1 (or the pseudogene TRBV3-2) to TRBJ2-3; 14 nucleotides match TRBD2. The CDR3 covers 19 residues. V gave up 5 bases and J gave up 1 base; unmatched junction bases: 11. Germline V gene data show CDR1 as LGHDT and CDR2 as YNNKEL (reference sequence). Here the CDR3 reads CASSKPGTSGRGGTDTQYF. The CDR3 nucleotides are TGTGCCAGCAGCAAACCCGGGACTAGCGGGAGAGGAGGCACAGATACGCAGTATTTT.

The gene calls are TRBV10-1 and TRBJ2-1; 9 nucleotides line up with TRBD2. Germline CDR1 reads WNHNN; CDR2 reads SYGVQD (reference sequence). V lost 2 bases and J lost 7; bases outside the gene matches: 6. CDR3 length equals 15 residues. CDR3 region: CASSERLAGYNEQFF. CDR3 DNA: TGCGCCAGCAGTGAGCGGCTAGCGGGATATAATGAGCAGTTCTTC.

This chain joins TRBV30 and TRBJ1-4; maybe TRBD1 (5 bases). Trimming removed 0 bases at V and 4 bases at J, with 9 bases between. CDR1 and CDR2 from the germline V gene are GTSNPN and SVGIG (reference sequence). The CDR3 has 14 residues. The CDR3 here is CAWSVLQGNEKLFF. The CDR3 DNA sequence: TGTGCCTGGAGTGTACTCCAGGGTAATGAAAAACTGTTTTTT.